One sample yielded the 20 T cell receptor beta chains listed below, sequenced in a study of immune cell composition in non-small cell lung cancer. Data came from immunoSEQ multiplex PCR; TCRdb stores just in-frame clones and leaves some out. The repertoire holds thousands of clones, with approximately 84% as singletons. Sequencing input: lung tumor tissue. These receptors originate from a human donor with non-small cell lung cancer.

This sequence joins TRBV19 and TRBJ1-1; possibly TRBD1 for D (5 bases). The V end was cut by 5 bases, the J end by 10 bases, with 20 bases between. The CDR3 loop spans 14 amino acids. CDR1 is LNHDA and CDR2 is SQIVND in the germline V gene (reference sequence). The CDR3 protein is CASSLPQGVQGAFF. In nucleotides, the CDR3 is TGTGCCAGTAGTCTCCCTCAAGGGGTCCAAGGAGCTTTCTTT.

The rearrangement uses TRBV5-4 and TRBJ1-2; D is undetermined. Trimming left V 6 bases short and J 2 bases short, with 11 bases between. The V gene's germline CDR1 is SGHNT and CDR2 YYREEE (reference sequence). The CDR3 runs to 13 residues. As DNA, the CDR3 is TGTGCCAGCACCCTGAGCCCAAACTATGGCTACACCTTC. It codes for CASTLSPNYGYTF.

The chain links TRBV19 to TRBJ2-7; 11 bases match TRBD1. J was trimmed by 7 bases and V by 9 bases; bases with no gene match: 8. The CDR3 consists of 13 residues. In germline, CDR1 is LNHDA, CDR2 SQIVND (reference sequence). The chain's CDR3 is CASRDRGMREQYF. The CDR3 DNA follows: TGTGCCAGCAGGGACAGGGGGATGAGAGAGCAGTACTTC.

This rearrangement joins TRBV18 to TRBJ2-3, with D unresolved. The CDR3 is 15 residues long. Trimming pared 2 bases from V and 6 bases from J, leaving 15 bases between. The germline gives CDR1 KGHSH, CDR2 LQKENI. The CDR3 DNA follows: TGTGCCAGCTCACCATCCCGGTTCGCTTTGGATACGCAGTATTTT. This translates into CASSPSRFALDTQYF.

The chain has TRBV7-6 and TRBJ2-5; D not resolved. Germline V CDR1 and CDR2: SGHVS, FNYEAQ. The V gene lost 5 bases and the J gene lost 1 base, with 5 bases spanning the gap. This CDR3 comprises 12 residues. CDR3 protein: CASSLAQETQYF. In DNA, the CDR3 is TGTGCCAGCAGCCTGGCCCAAGAGACCCAGTACTTC.

The V gene is TRBV23-1, the J gene TRBJ1-4, with D maybe TRBD1 (6 bases). TRBV23-1 is identified as an open reading frame with a role that is uncertain. The V gene lost 10 bases and the J gene lost 6 bases, with 12 bases spanning the gap. The CDR3 contains 12 residues. The CDR3 bases are TGCGCCACACAGGGCCCTGATGAAAAACTGTTTTTT. It codes for CATQGPDEKLFF.

This clone was seen a handful of times. The chain links TRBV4-1 to TRBJ2-3, with 10 bases that match TRBD2. The CDR3 runs to 15 residues. The V gene end was trimmed by 4 bases and the J gene end by 0 bases; junction bases not matched to a gene: 1. Germline V gene data show CDR1 as MGHRA and CDR2 as YSYEKL. The CDR3 DNA reads as TGCGCCAGCAGCCGAGCGGGGGGGAGCACAGATACGCAGTATTTT. This encodes CASSRAGGSTDTQYF.

This clone was detected only a few times. This chain uses TRBV27 with TRBJ2-7; perhaps TRBD1 as D (6 bases). Germline CDR1 MNHEY, CDR2 SMNVEV (reference sequence). The CDR3 runs to 14 residues. Trimming removed 0 bases at V and 3 bases at J, with 9 bases between. The CDR3 DNA follows: TGTGCCAGCAGTTTATCGGGCAGGGGCTACGAGCAGTACTTC. Translated: CASSLSGRGYEQYF.

The chain's CDR3 is CASSRDTGHGYTF. The CDR3 nucleotides are TGTGCCAGCAGTAGGGACACCGGCCACGGCTACACCTTC. The V and J genes are TRBV6-5 and TRBJ1-2; a possible D gene is TRBD1 (6 bases). The CDR3 extends over 13 amino acids. Germline CDR1 reads MNHEY; CDR2 reads SVGAGI. V was pared by 5 bases and J by 8 bases, with 15 bases between.

The gene calls are TRBV30 and TRBJ2-2; 10 nucleotides align to TRBD1. The CDR3 totals 14 residues. CDR1 is GTSNPN and CDR2 is SVGIG in the germline V gene (reference sequence). With V trimmed by 4 bases and J by 5 bases, 4 bases remained unmatched. CDR3 DNA: TGTGCCTGGAAGTGGACAGGGGGAACCGGGGAGCTGTTTTTT. Its protein product is CAWKWTGGTGELFF. The whole variable domain, remainder taken from reference TRBV30 and TRBJ2-2, is SQTIHQWPATLVQPVGSPLSLECTVEGTSNPNLYWYRQAAGRGLQLLFYSVGIGQISSEVPQNLSASRPQDRQFILSSKKLLLSDSGFYLCAWKWTGGTGELFFGEGSRLTVL.

This clone was seen a handful of times. V usage is TRBV19 and J usage is TRBJ1-5, with D unclear. The germline V gene has CDR1 LNHDA and CDR2 SQIVND (reference sequence). Deletions cut 6 bases from V and 1 base from J, with 7 bases between. This CDR3 contains 13 residues. The CDR3 spells CASSRESNQPQHF. CDR3 nucleotide sequence: TGTGCCAGTAGCCGGGAGAGCAATCAGCCCCAGCATTTT.

J is TRBJ1-1 and V is TRBV6-5; D unresolved. CDR1 is MNHEY and CDR2 is SVGAGI in the germline V gene. Deletions cut 6 bases from V and 0 bases from J, with 8 bases between. This CDR3 has 13 amino acids. The CDR3 is CASRRFMNTEAFF. The CDR3 region has the DNA TGTGCCAGCAGGCGATTCATGAACACTGAAGCTTTCTTT.

The chain joins TRBV6-1 to TRBJ2-7, with TRBD2 as a possible D gene (5 bases). The germline CDR1 and CDR2 sequences are MNHNS and SASEGT. The CDR3 has 14 amino acids. V was cut by 8 bases and J by 0 bases, with 14 bases left in between. CDR3 amino acids: CASAASHASYEQYF. The DNA for the CDR3 is TGTGCCAGCGCGGCTAGCCACGCCTCCTACGAGCAGTACTTC.

The chain uses TRBV11-2 and TRBJ1-2; 9 nucleotides align to TRBD1. Losses at the gene ends were 4 bases for V and 8 bases for J; bases not matched to a gene: 8. The CDR3 is 14 residues long. CDR1 SGHAT and CDR2 FQNNGV come from the germline V gene. In DNA form, the CDR3 reads TGTGCCAGCAGCTCTCTGGGACAGGGTGGCGGCTACACCTTC. Translation: CASSSLGQGGGYTF.

The chain recombines TRBV7-2 with TRBJ1-2; D ambiguous. V was shortened by 2 bases and J by 8 bases, with 15 bases between the two germline ends. Germline V lookup: CDR1 SGHTA, CDR2 FQGNSA. The CDR3 is made up of 14 amino acids. The CDR3 sequence: CASSLFDRPRGYTF. The CDR3 DNA reads TGTGCCAGCAGCTTATTCGACCGACCCAGGGGCTACACCTTC. Looking up the rest from reference TRBV7-2 and TRBJ1-2 gives the full variable domain: GAGVSQSPSNKVTEKGKDVELRCDPISGHTALYWYRQSLGQGLEFLIYFQGNSAPDKSGLPSDRFSAERTGGSVSTLTIQRTQQEDSAVYLCASSLFDRPRGYTFGSGTRLTVV.

V gene TRBV28 combines with J gene TRBJ2-7; no firm D call. CDR3 size: 11 residues. Germline CDR1 MDHEN, CDR2 SYDVKM. V gave up 5 bases and J gave up 0 bases, with 2 bases separating them. CDR3 coding DNA: TGTGCCAGCAGTCACTCCTACGAGCAGTACTTC. It translates to CASSHSYEQYF.

The V call is TRBV5-1, the J call TRBJ1-1, with TRBD1 matching 9 bases. There are 14 residues in the CDR3. The J segment lost 8 bases and the V segment lost 2 bases, leaving 7 bases of the junction unmatched. The germline V gene has CDR1 SGHRS and CDR2 YFSETQ. CDR3 amino acids: CASSFIRTGEEAFF. Here the CDR3 DNA reads TGCGCCAGCAGCTTCATAAGGACAGGGGAGGAAGCTTTCTTT.

The chain employs TRBV9 and TRBJ2-2, with TRBD2 as a possible D gene (6 bases). Deletions cut 8 bases from V and 5 bases from J, with 19 bases between. The CDR3 is made up of 15 amino acids. CDR1 and CDR2 from the germline V gene are SGDLS and YYNGEE. CDR3 protein: CASRRGPQFTGELFF. The CDR3 DNA reads TGTGCCAGTCGGCGGGGACCACAGTTTACCGGGGAGCTGTTTTTT.

The chain joins TRBV6-5 to TRBJ1-5, with D unresolved. The CDR3 runs to 14 residues. V was shortened by 0 bases and J by 6 bases, with 9 bases between the two germline ends. Germline loops: CDR1 MNHEY, CDR2 SVGAGI. The CDR3, as DNA: TGTGCCAGCAGTTACTCGAGTTACGGTCAGCCCCAGCATTTT. This codes for CASSYSSYGQPQHF.

This clone occurred a few times. The J gene is TRBJ1-5, the V gene TRBV6-6; D gene ambiguous. The CDR3 runs to 13 residues. The V end lost 5 bases, the J end lost 0 bases, and 5 bases lay between the germline ends. Germline V gene data show CDR1 as MNHNY and CDR2 as SVGAGI (reference sequence). The DNA of the CDR3 is TGTGCCAGCAGTGTAAATAGCAATCAGCCCCAGCATTTT. Its protein product is CASSVNSNQPQHF.